These 16 T cell receptor beta chains came from one sample sequenced in a study of T-cell memory formation after mild COVID-19. TCRdb itself ran the 5' RACE reads through MiXCR, one entry per CDR3 protein. The sample holds approximately 290,000 distinct CDR3 sequences, about 15% seen once. Source material: PBMCs or a T cell subset sorted from them (not recorded which). Receptors originate from a man aged 18 to 29 who had mild COVID-19 (a few samples of this study predate the infection). Cell type and time point are not known.

V usage is TRBV20-1 and J usage is TRBJ2-7, with D possibly being TRBD1 (5 bases). V was pared by 3 bases and J by 7 bases, with 22 bases between. Germline V gene data show CDR1 as DFQATT and CDR2 as SNEGSKA (reference sequence). The CDR3 length is 15 residues. Written as DNA, the CDR3 is TGCAGTGCTAGTTGGGTAGGCAGACAGACTGGAGAGCAGTACTTC. Translating it yields CSASWVGRQTGEQYF.

This clonotype has a handful of counts. The rearrangement links TRBV28 to TRBJ2-7; TRBD2 might be the D (6 bases). Germline CDR1 MDHEN, CDR2 SYDVKM. Trimming removed 2 bases from V and 4 bases from J, with 9 bases in between. The CDR3 covers 13 residues. The CDR3 nucleotides read TGTGCCAGCAGTTTACGGCGGGGTTACGAGCAGTACGTC. It is translated as CASSLRRGYEQYV.

There are a few counts of this clonotype. The rearrangement uses TRBV7-9 and TRBJ1-1; 7 bases are shared with TRBD1. The germline V gene encodes CDR1 SEHNR and CDR2 FQNEAQ (reference sequence). CDR3 length: 13 residues. After removal of 3 bases from V and 8 bases from J, the junction contained 6 bases not matched to a gene. Here the CDR3 reads CASSFTEGAEAFF. In nucleotides, the CDR3 is TGTGCCAGCAGCTTTACCGAGGGGGCGGAAGCTTTCTTT.

On this clonotype: At one end the junction does not follow the germline gene, possibly because of a read error. The V and J genes are TRBV12-3 or TRBV12-4 and TRBJ1-1; D is ambiguous. CDR3 length equals 13 residues. DNA of the CDR3: TGTGCCAGCAGATTAGGGCCAAACACTGAAGCTTTCTTT. Residues: CASRLGPNTEAFF.

In this sample, this clonotype turned up a few times. This chain connects TRBV5-1 to TRBJ1-3; D gene unclear. V was shortened by 0 bases and J by 0 bases, with 7 bases between the two germline ends. The CDR3 runs 15 residues. The germline gives CDR1 SGHRS, CDR2 YFSETQ. CDR3 sequence: CASSLAEHSGNTIYF. The CDR3 DNA is TGCGCCAGCAGCTTGGCCGAGCACTCTGGAAACACCATATATTTT.

The chain uses TRBV7-9 and TRBJ1-1; D gene uncertain. CDR3 length: 14 amino acids. V was trimmed by 2 bases and J by 4 bases, leaving 11 bases between them. Germline V gene data show CDR1 as SEHNR and CDR2 as FQNEAQ (reference sequence). CDR3 sequence: CASSLREGSTEAFF. Written as DNA, the CDR3 is TGTGCCAGCAGCTTACGAGAAGGGAGCACTGAAGCTTTCTTT. The full variable domain, completed using reference TRBV7-9 and TRBJ1-1, is DTGVSQNPRHKITKRGQNVTFRCDPISEHNRLYWYRQTLGQGPEFLTYFQNEAQLEKSRLLSDRFSAERPKGSFSTLEIQRTEQGDSAMYLCASSLREGSTEAFFGQGTRLTVV.

This clonotype was detected ten times or more. The chain combines TRBV18 with TRBJ1-5, with a possible D match to TRBD1 (5 bases). The CDR3 is made up of 15 amino acids. The ends were cut back, 6 bases at V and 2 bases at J, with 14 bases in the middle. Germline-derived CDR1 and CDR2 are KGHSH and LQKENI. CDR3 protein: CASSTDSDRNQPQHF. The CDR3 DNA reads as TGTGCCAGCTCTACCGACAGTGATCGCAATCAGCCCCAGCATTTT.

V and J are TRBV7-8 and TRBJ1-4, with D hard to call. Germline CDR1 reads SGHVS; CDR2 reads FQNEAQ. This CDR3 is 16 amino acids long. V gave up 1 base and J gave up 5 bases, with 14 bases separating them. The CDR3 DNA reads as TGTGCCAGCAGCTTAGAGCGTCGACTCTTAAATGAAAAACTGTTTTTT. It specifies CASSLERRLLNEKLFF.

The genes are TRBV7-9 and TRBJ1-2; 8 bases agree with TRBD1. Germline V lookup: CDR1 SEHNR, CDR2 FQNEAQ (reference sequence). V lost 1 base and J lost 2; bases outside the gene matches: 9. The length of the CDR3 is 17 residues. CDR3 protein: CASSLVGQGAFNYGYTF. CDR3 sequence (DNA): TGTGCCAGCAGCTTAGTCGGGCAGGGGGCCTTCAACTATGGCTACACCTTC.

This chain joins TRBV12-3 or TRBV12-4 and TRBJ2-7; no clear D. V lost 3 bases to trimming and J lost 7 bases, with 7 bases between them. The CDR3 is made up of 11 amino acids. Here the CDR3 reads CASSFSVEQYF. Written as DNA, the CDR3 is TGTGCCAGCAGTTTTTCGGTAGAGCAGTACTTC.

This clonotype appeared a single time. This sequence joins TRBV7-6 and TRBJ1-4; 9 nucleotides line up with TRBD1. The trim removed 5 bases at V and 3 bases at J, leaving 10 bases unmatched. This CDR3 has 17 residues. Germline CDR1 SGHVS, CDR2 FNYEAQ. CDR3 amino acids: CASSLGQGLASNEKLFF. The CDR3 nucleotides read TGTGCCAGCAGCCTCGGACAGGGGCTGGCGTCTAATGAAAAACTGTTTTTT. Based on the CDR3 plus reference TRBV7-6 and TRBJ1-4, the full variable domain is GAGVSQSPRYKVTKRGQDVALRCDPISGHVSLYWYRQALGQGPEFLTYFNYEAQQDKSGLPNDRFSAERPEGSISTLTIQRTEQRDSAMYRCASSLGQGLASNEKLFFGSGTQLSVL.

In its sample, this clonotype was seen many times. This rearrangement joins TRBV4-1 to TRBJ2-1; D gene ambiguous. Germline V lookup: CDR1 MGHRA, CDR2 YSYEKL. V lost 0 bases and J 10 bases, leaving 7 bases between the germline ends. The length of the CDR3 is 12 residues. The CDR3 region is CASSQDRTEQFF. The CDR3 DNA reads as TGCGCCAGCAGCCAAGATAGGACCGAGCAGTTCTTC.

This chain uses TRBV13 with TRBJ1-2; unclear D gene. The CDR3 consists of 13 residues. Trimming pared 6 bases from V and 4 bases from J, leaving 12 bases between. Germline CDR1 PRHDT, CDR2 FYEKMQ (reference sequence). Here the CDR3 DNA reads TGTGCCAGCAGTCCCCGGGAGAGCTATGGCTACACCTTC. Its protein is CASSPRESYGYTF.

This chain links TRBV6-1 with TRBJ2-7; D is possibly TRBD2 (6 bases). Trimming pared 6 bases from V and 7 bases from J, leaving 19 bases between. The germline CDR1 and CDR2 sequences are MNHNS and SASEGT. The CDR3 loop spans 14 amino acids. The CDR3 DNA reads as TGTGCCAGCAGGCGGGACCGAGGCTTTCAGGAGCAGTACTTC. Translating gives CASRRDRGFQEQYF.

The chain couples TRBV15 to TRBJ1-6; no reliable D call. The CDR3 sequence is 16 residues long. The germline CDR1 and CDR2 sequences are LNHNV and YYDKDF (reference sequence). V was clipped by 5 bases and J by 0 bases, with 11 bases between them. DNA for the CDR3: TGTGCCACCAGCGCGGGTTTCAACTCCTATAATTCACCCCTCCACTTT. This codes for CATSAGFNSYNSPLHF.

This clonotype was counted a few times. The chain couples TRBV10-3 to TRBJ1-1; the match to TRBD1 covers 7 bases. The CDR3 contains 15 residues. Germline-derived CDR1 and CDR2 are ENHRY and SYGVKD. V lost 8 bases to trimming and J lost 1 base; unmatched junction nucleotides: 10. CDR3 sequence reads: CAIGQADLRNTEAFF. The CDR3 region has the DNA TGTGCCATCGGACAGGCGGATCTCAGGAACACTGAAGCTTTCTTT.